This T cell receptor beta chain is drawn from a study of T-cell memory formation after mild COVID-19. CDR3 length: 14 residues. Germline values: CDR1 GTSNPN, CDR2 SVGIG (reference sequence). J was trimmed by 5 bases and V by 0 bases; bases with no gene match: 5. TCRdb re-analysed the 5' RACE reads in MiXCR, keeping a single row per CDR3 protein. The table includes 300,000 to 350,000 distinct CDR3 sequences, around 15% detected once. This clonotype was recorded only once. The sample comprised PBMCs or a T cell subset sorted from them (not recorded which). The chain combines TRBV30 with TRBJ2-5; 8 nucleotides match TRBD1. The origin of this receptor is a man aged 18 to 29 who had mild COVID-19 (a few samples of this study predate the infection). Cell type and time point are not known. Here the CDR3 reads CAWSVAGGYETQYF. For the CDR3, the DNA is TGTGCCTGGAGTGTAGCAGGGGGCTATGAGACCCAGTACTTC.